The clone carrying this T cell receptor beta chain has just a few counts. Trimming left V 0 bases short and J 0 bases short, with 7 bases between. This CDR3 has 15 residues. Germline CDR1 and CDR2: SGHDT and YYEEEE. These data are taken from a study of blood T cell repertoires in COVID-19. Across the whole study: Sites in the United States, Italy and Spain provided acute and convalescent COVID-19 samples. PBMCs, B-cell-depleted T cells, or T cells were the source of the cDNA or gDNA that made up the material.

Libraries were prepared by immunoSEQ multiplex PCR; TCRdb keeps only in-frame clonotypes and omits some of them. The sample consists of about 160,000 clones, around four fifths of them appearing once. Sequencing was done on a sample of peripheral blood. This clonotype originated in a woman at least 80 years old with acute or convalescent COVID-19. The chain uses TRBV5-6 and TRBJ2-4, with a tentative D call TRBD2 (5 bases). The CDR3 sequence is CASSLGGLAKNIQYF. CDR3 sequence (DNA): TGTGCCAGCAGCTTGGGCGGACTAGCCAAAAACATTCAGTACTTC. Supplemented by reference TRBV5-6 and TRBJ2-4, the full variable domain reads DAGVTQSPTHLIKTRGQQVTLRCSPKSGHDTVSWYQQALGQGPQFIFQYYEEEERQRGNFPDRFSGHQFPNYSSELNVNALLLGDSALYLCASSLGGLAKNIQYFGAGTRLSVL.